This T cell receptor (beta chain) was identified during a study of blood T cell repertoires in COVID-19. Across the whole study: Nucleic acid was either cDNA or gDNA, and it came from T cells, B-cell-depleted T cells, or PBMCs.

This clone was recorded only once. Germline V gives CDR1 MDHEN, CDR2 SYDVKM. The junction had 9 bases not matched to a gene; V was cut back by 3 bases and J by 7 bases. The CDR3 runs to 16 residues. Per the original data handling: Estimates of nucleated cell counts were drawn from the amplification of reference gene primers. Sequencing used immunoSEQ multiplex PCR; TCRdb keeps in-frame clones, though not all of them. V and J calls and clone size follow that table, whereas D and trimming were derived from the DNA. This table holds some 20,000 clones, 70% to 90% found once. The chain has TRBV28 and TRBJ2-2, with 9 bases that match TRBD2. This TCR derives from a man in his sixties or seventies with acute or convalescent COVID-19. Material for sequencing was peripheral blood. The CDR3 DNA reads TGTGCCAGCAGTTTTGCCCCGACTAGCGGTTTCGGGGAGCTGTTTTTT. Translating it yields CASSFAPTSGFGELFF.